This T cell receptor beta chain was recorded in a study of regulatory T cells in long-lasting Graves disease. Time point meaning: newly diagnosed GD, antithyroid drugs for less than 3 months. PBMC RNA was the source of the TCR library. Construction of the TCR beta libraries employed iRepertoire HTBI primers in conjunction with Arm-PCR of CDR3 regions. TCRdb fed the multiplex PCR reads into MiXCR, producing one record per CDR3 protein. This repertoire shows hundreds of thousands of distinct CDR3 sequences, 16% found once; its top ten account for about 17%. This CDR3 has 11 amino acids. The germline gives CDR1 KGHDR, CDR2 SFDVKD. This clonotype has just a few counts. These records were also assigned to another study, of T cells in Graves' hyperthyroidism and ophthalmopathy. That publication notes: For Graves' hyperthyroidism to be stable, ophthalmopathy could not progress within 18 months. In patients aged 18 to 65, hyperthyroidism was newly diagnosed, with duration under 2 months.

The input for sequencing was peripheral blood mononuclear cells (PBMCs), taken at new diagnosis, from a patient treated with antithyroid drugs. This clonotype was sampled from a woman between 25 and 40 years old with Graves disease. The chain carries TRBV24-1 and TRBJ1-2; D ambiguous. Near its end, the DNA agrees better with TRBJ2-1, so the J call may be wrong. The CDR3 sequence is CATSDLRRQFF. The CDR3 nucleotides read TGTGCCACCAGTGATTTACGGCGACAGTTCTTC.